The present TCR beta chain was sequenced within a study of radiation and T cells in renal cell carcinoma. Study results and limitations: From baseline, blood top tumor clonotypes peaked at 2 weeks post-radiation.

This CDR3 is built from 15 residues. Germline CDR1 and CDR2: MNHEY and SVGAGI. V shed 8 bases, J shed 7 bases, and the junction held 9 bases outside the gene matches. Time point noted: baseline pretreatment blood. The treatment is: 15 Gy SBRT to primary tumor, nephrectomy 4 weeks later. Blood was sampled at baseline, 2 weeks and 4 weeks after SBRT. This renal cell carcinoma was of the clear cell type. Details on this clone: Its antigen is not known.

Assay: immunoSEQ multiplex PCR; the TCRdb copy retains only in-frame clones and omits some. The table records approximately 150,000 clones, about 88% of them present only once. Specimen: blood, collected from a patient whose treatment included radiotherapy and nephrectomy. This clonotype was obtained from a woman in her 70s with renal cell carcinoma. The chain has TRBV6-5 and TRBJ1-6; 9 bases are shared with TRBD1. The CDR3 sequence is CASLSIGQGNSPLHF. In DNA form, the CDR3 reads TGTGCCAGCCTTTCCATTGGACAGGGGAATTCACCCCTCCACTTT.